This TCR beta chain was found in a study of T cells in Graves' hyperthyroidism and ophthalmopathy. Inclusion characteristics of ophthalmopathy patients comprised a Clinical Activity Score of at least 3, a NOSPECS grade of at least 4, and duration under 3 months. Study observations and caveats: Ophthalmopathy and stable hyperthyroidism were told apart by a 13 V-J model. Expanded thyroid clonotypes (above 0.001) were mostly also found in blood. Ophthalmopathy, as predicted by the model, came a median 6.5 months after the prediction.

Amplified TCR beta CDR3 regions derived from RNA transcripts. With the HTBI primer set, the TCR CDR3 went through a first round of RT-PCR. TCRdb passed the multiplex PCR reads through MiXCR, listing each CDR3 protein once. Of roughly 560,000 distinct CDR3 sequences in the sample, about 14% were seen once. There are many counts of this clonotype. Its specificity is not known. The clonotype originates from a woman aged 40-49 years with Graves' ophthalmopathy. Material for sequencing was blood.

As DNA, the CDR3 is TGTGCCAGCAGTTCGCGGGGGGGATCCGGGGAGCTGTTTTTT. This codes for CASSSRGGSGELFF. The chain is built from TRBV12-3 or TRBV12-4 and TRBJ2-2; 9 positions match TRBD2. The CDR3 length is 14 residues. V was pared by 4 bases and J by 6 bases, with 3 bases of the junction left unmatched.